The 5 T cell receptor beta chains below all came from one sample that was sequenced in a study of cytotoxic CD8 clonotypes in ibrutinib-treated CLL. Repertoires were generated with immunoSEQ multiplex PCR, while TCRdb's copy carries only in-frame clones and drops some. The sample lists approximately 210,000 clones, around 72% seen once, with 13% in the top ten. The source was PBMCs, collected after 24 months of ibrutinib treatment. These receptors came from a human donor with chronic lymphocytic leukemia.

This clone was counted only a few times. The rearrangement uses TRBV7-9 and TRBJ2-5; TRBD2 matches at 14 bases. The CDR3 consists of 15 residues. After removal of 5 bases from V and 2 bases from J, the junction contained 1 base not matched to a gene. Germline CDR1 SEHNR, CDR2 FQNEAQ (reference sequence). The CDR3 sequence: CASSRLAGGQETQYF. CDR3 DNA sequence: TGTGCCAGCAGCCGACTAGCGGGAGGGCAAGAGACCCAGTACTTC.

The chain links TRBV28 to TRBJ1-5; D is undetermined. V dropped 3 bases and J dropped 2 bases, with 20 bases sitting between them. CDR1 MDHEN and CDR2 SYDVKM come from the germline V gene. The CDR3 spans 18 residues. The CDR3 loop is CASSFYKFRDGGNQPQHF. In DNA form, the CDR3 reads TGTGCCAGCAGTTTTTATAAGTTCCGGGATGGTGGCAATCAGCCCCAGCATTTT.

The genes are TRBV11-2 and TRBJ2-1; 9 bases are shared with TRBD2. CDR3 length equals 18 residues. V was clipped by 0 bases and J by 1 base; unmatched bases: 7. Germline CDR1 and CDR2: SGHAT and FQNNGV. DNA of the CDR3: TGTGCCAGCAGCTTAGATATTGGGACTAGCTCTTCCTACAATGAGCAGTTCTTC. It specifies CASSLDIGTSSSYNEQFF.

The chain joins TRBV5-1 to TRBJ1-2; D is possibly TRBD1 (6 bases). V was cut by 1 base and J by 7 bases, with 8 bases left in between. CDR3 length: 12 residues. The germline V gene encodes CDR1 SGHRS and CDR2 YFSETQ. CDR3: CASSLTGFGYTF. The DNA for the CDR3 is TGCGCCAGCAGCTTGACAGGGTTTGGCTACACCTTC. The full variable domain, in which reference TRBV5-1 and TRBJ1-2 provide the parts outside the CDR3, is KAGVTQTPRYLIKTRGQQVTLSCSPISGHRSVSWYQQTPGQGLQFLFEYFSETQRNKGNFPGRFSGRQFSNSRSEMNVSTLELGDSALYLCASSLTGFGYTFGSGTRLTVV.

This clone has a single count. The junction and the germline gene differ at one end; a read error may be behind it. The genes are TRBV14 and TRBJ2-5, with 9 bases that match TRBD1. Germline V gene lookup returns CDR1 SGHDN and CDR2 FVKESK. The CDR3 runs 14 residues. CDR3 residues: CASSQVLTGGPLHF. The CDR3 DNA reads TGTGCCAGCAGCCAAGTGCTGACAGGGGGGCCGTTACACTTC.